A selection of T cell receptor beta chains follows, all from one sample in a study of neurological immune-mediated disorders. One entry per CDR3 protein results from TCRdb running MiXCR on the 5' RACE reads. The data hold under 100,000 distinct CDR3 sequences, with around 4.5% observed a single time. What was sequenced was PBMCs. The receptor set was obtained from a woman aged 60-70 years with multiple sclerosis. Each CDR3 is given with its conserved first and last residue. Fields, in order: clone size, J gene, D gene, V gene, CDR3 DNA, CDR3 protein. D genes are given only for firm matches. The size field reads once, few, many or a size class.

abundance: many
j_gene: TRBJ1-5
d_gene: NA
v_gene: TRBV12-3/TRBV12-4
CDR3nt: TGTGCCAGCAGTCCCCAAAATCAGCCCCAGCATTTT
CDR3aa: CASSPQNQPQHF

abundance: few
j_gene: TRBJ2-4
d_gene: TRBD1
v_gene: TRBV6-4
CDR3nt: TGTGCCAGCAGTGAAGGGGGCGCGATGGACATTCAGTACTTC
CDR3aa: CASSEGGAMDIQYF

abundance: many
j_gene: TRBJ2-3
d_gene: NA
v_gene: TRBV7-9
CDR3nt: TGTGCCAGCAGCTTTCCGCGGGGAGGCACAGATACGCAGTATTTT
CDR3aa: CASSFPRGGTDTQYF

abundance: many
j_gene: TRBJ2-1
d_gene: NA
v_gene: TRBV2
CDR3nt: TGTGCCAGCAGTTTACCGGGGCCAAAGCAGTTCTTC
CDR3aa: CASSLPGPKQFF

abundance: many
j_gene: TRBJ2-3
d_gene: TRBD1
v_gene: TRBV3-1
CDR3nt: TGTGCCAGCAGCCGGACAGGGGGAGCAGATACGCAGTATTTT
CDR3aa: CASSRTGGADTQYF

abundance: many
j_gene: TRBJ1-3
d_gene: NA
v_gene: TRBV7-8
CDR3nt: TGTGCCAGCAGCTTGGGTTCGGACACCATATATTTT
CDR3aa: CASSLGSDTIYF

abundance: many
j_gene: TRBJ2-7
d_gene: TRBD1
v_gene: TRBV27
CDR3nt: TGTGCCAGCAGTTTCAGGGGGCGCGAGCAGTACTTC
CDR3aa: CASSFRGREQYF

abundance: many
j_gene: TRBJ1-2
d_gene: NA
v_gene: TRBV7-2
CDR3nt: TGTGCCAGCAGCTTAGTTCGAGTGGCTGGCTACACCTTC
CDR3aa: CASSLVRVAGYTF

abundance: many
j_gene: TRBJ1-2
d_gene: TRBD1
v_gene: TRBV29-1
CDR3nt: TGCAGCGTTACCGGGACAGGGGCCTATGGCTACACCTTC
CDR3aa: CSVTGTGAYGYTF

abundance: many
j_gene: TRBJ1-1
d_gene: NA
v_gene: TRBV11-2
CDR3nt: TGTGCCAGCAGCACATACAGGGCGACGAACACTGAAGCTTTCTTT
CDR3aa: CASSTYRATNTEAFF

abundance: many
j_gene: TRBJ1-6
d_gene: NA
v_gene: TRBV14
CDR3nt: TGTGCCAGCAGCTTGCAGGGGATCTATAATTCACCCCTCCACTTT
CDR3aa: CASSLQGIYNSPLHF

abundance: many
j_gene: TRBJ2-3
d_gene: NA
v_gene: TRBV27
CDR3nt: TGTGCCGTCAGCCCACCCTGGTCGGCAGATACGCAGTATTTT
CDR3aa: CAVSPPWSADTQYF

abundance: many
j_gene: TRBJ1-4
d_gene: NA
v_gene: TRBV7-9
CDR3nt: TGTGCCAGCAGCTTAGCCGCCGGCAGGGGAGGGGAAAAACTGTTTTTT
CDR3aa: CASSLAAGRGGEKLFF

abundance: many
j_gene: TRBJ2-7
d_gene: TRBD2
v_gene: TRBV27
CDR3nt: TGTGCCAGCAGTCCGGGACTAGCGGGGTTCTCCTACGAGCAGTACTTC
CDR3aa: CASSPGLAGFSYEQYF

abundance: many
j_gene: TRBJ2-1
d_gene: NA
v_gene: TRBV5-1
CDR3nt: TGCGCCAGCAGCTTGGCCCCTGGACCCCATGAGCAGTTCTTC
CDR3aa: CASSLAPGPHEQFF

abundance: many
j_gene: TRBJ2-5
d_gene: NA
v_gene: TRBV5-1
CDR3nt: TGCGCCAGCAGCTTGTATAGGGAGACCCAGTACTTC
CDR3aa: CASSLYRETQYF